Listed below are T cell receptor beta chains from one sample, sequenced in a study of T cell responses to AZD1222 COVID-19 vaccine. Data came from immunoSEQ multiplex PCR; TCRdb stores just in-frame clones and leaves some out. Here the sample spans 110,000 to 150,000 clones, 90% to 95% being singletons. This sample comprised peripheral blood, obtained on day 0 of AZD1222 vaccination. These receptors all come from an adult in good health. The CDR3 runs from the conserved cysteine through the conserved F or W. D genes are given only for firm matches. Size is omitted from some rows. Given values are once, few, many or a class for expanded clones.

size | J | V | D | DNA | CDR3
few | TRBJ2-7 | TRBV20-1 | TRBD2 | TGCAGTGCTTCTAGCGGGGGGGAGCAGTACTTC | CSASSGGEQYF
- | TRBJ2-7 | TRBV27 | - | TGTGCCAGCACCCCCAGCGCGGGACCCAACGCCTACGAGCAGTACTTC | CASTPSAGPNAYEQYF
- | TRBJ2-5 | TRBV10-3 | - | TGTGCCTCCGCCGGGACGGGAGAAGAGACCCAGTACTTC | CASAGTGEETQYF
once | TRBJ1-2 | TRBV28 | TRBD1 | TGTGCCAGCAGGCGGGACAGCGTGGCCTATGGCTACACCTTC | CASRRDSVAYGYTF
- | TRBJ2-5 | TRBV11-3 | - | TGTGCCAGCAGCTTAGGGCGGTTGACCAAAGAGACCCAGTACTTC | CASSLGRLTKETQYF
- | TRBJ2-6 | TRBV5-1 | - | TGCGCCAGCAGCTTGGGGCTTGGGGCCAACGTCCTGACTTTC | CASSLGLGANVLTF
- | TRBJ2-7 | TRBV27 | TRBD2 | TGTGCCAGCAGTTCCGGACTAGCGGGCCACTCCTACGAGCAGTACTTC | CASSSGLAGHSYEQYF
- | TRBJ2-3 | TRBV7-2 | - | TGTGCCAGCAGCTTCAGAGCTGGGCGCACAGATACGCAGTATTTT | CASSFRAGRTDTQYF
- | TRBJ1-2 | TRBV7-6 | TRBD1 | TGTGCCAGCAGCTTAGGTTCGCAACGGGACAGCGCAAGCTACACCTTC | CASSLGSQRDSASYTF
once | TRBJ2-7 | TRBV7-2 | - | TGTGCCAGCAGCTTGTATCGGGGGCGAGCCTACGAGCAGTACTTC | CASSLYRGRAYEQYF